This entry lists 4 T cell receptor beta chains sequenced from one sample in a study of blood T cells in healthy people across ages. Through a sample-barcoded 5' primer and a J-beta primer mix, a second PCR was run for roughly 7 to 11 cycles. Each CDR3 protein is one row after TCRdb ran MiXCR on the 5' RACE reads. Among 850,000 to 1,100,000 distinct CDR3 sequences listed, more than 30% were seen once. Sample: blood. All receptors come from a man aged 18 to 29 in good health.

The chain has TRBV6-5 and TRBJ1-1; 7 bases agree with TRBD1. V lost 6 bases, J lost 4 bases, and 5 bases stayed unmatched. Germline loops: CDR1 MNHEY, CDR2 SVGAGI. CDR3 size: 13 residues. The CDR3 protein is CASRQGFRTEAFF. CDR3 nucleotides: TGTGCCAGCAGACAGGGGTTTCGCACTGAAGCTTTCTTT.

The chain recombines TRBV18 with TRBJ2-3; no reliable D call. Germline V gene data show CDR1 as KGHSH and CDR2 as LQKENI. V was cut by 5 bases and J by 2 bases, with 14 bases left in between. The CDR3 runs to 15 residues. The CDR3 DNA follows: TGTGCCAGCTCATCCACGGTACAGAACACAGATACGCAGTATTTT. Translated, it gives CASSSTVQNTDTQYF.

The gene calls are TRBV2 and TRBJ2-2, with D unresolved. The germline V gene has CDR1 SNHLY and CDR2 FYNNEI. The CDR3 covers 12 residues. CDR3 DNA sequence: TGTGCGGACGAAACGAACACCGGGGAGCTGTTTTTT. Residues: CADETNTGELFF.

The rearrangement joins TRBV6-6 to TRBJ2-7; unclear D gene. The V end was cut by 2 bases, the J end by 3 bases, with 8 bases between. This CDR3 contains 13 residues. Germline CDR1 reads MNHNY; CDR2 reads SVGAGI (reference sequence). The CDR3 here is CASSYDGVYEQYF. The CDR3 DNA reads as TGTGCCAGCAGTTACGACGGCGTCTACGAGCAGTACTTC.